This TCR beta chain was sequenced in a study of blood T cell repertoires in COVID-19. Looking at the study overall: Samples of COVID-19 (acute and convalescent) were obtained from the United States, Italy and Spain. Nucleic acid was either cDNA or gDNA, and it came from T cells, B-cell-depleted T cells, or PBMCs.

Authors' data handling: Using reference gene primer amplification, nucleated cell counts were estimated. Clones were sequenced by immunoSEQ multiplex PCR, and TCRdb holds only the in-frame ones, with some missing. V, J and clone size reflect that table, while D and trimming were determined from the DNA. The data contain some 250,000 clones, approximately 87% of them seen just once; the ten biggest clones take up 6.2%. This CDR3 is built from 13 residues. The germline CDR1 and CDR2 sequences are SGHVS and FNYEAQ. V shed 5 bases, J shed 10 bases, and the junction held 9 bases outside the gene matches. The sample taken for sequencing was peripheral blood. The chain couples TRBV7-6 to TRBJ2-5, with 8 positions matching TRBD2. The TCR originated in a man aged 60 to 69 with acute or convalescent COVID-19. CDR3 sequence reads: CASSLSGRKDQYF. The CDR3 nucleotides are TGTGCCAGCAGCCTCAGCGGGAGAAAAGACCAGTACTTC.